A single sample gave rise to the 8 T cell receptor beta chains below, sequenced in a study of T cell repertoires in cytomegalovirus infection. Their antigens remain unidentified. TCRdb used MiXCR to reprocess the reads, holding one entry per CDR3 protein. The data show a few hundred thousand distinct CDR3 sequences, around 40% seen once. This specimen was cultured PBMCs, taken from culture after CMV antigen stimulation. The receptors were sampled from a human donor in good health (CMV status not recorded). Some clones in this sample may be carry-over from other donors' samples.

This chain joins TRBV24-1 and TRBJ2-2, with TRBD1 matching 10 bases. This CDR3 region has 15 residues. V dropped 5 bases and J dropped 5; count of bases not matched to a gene: 4. Per germline, CDR1 KGHDR and CDR2 SFDVKD. CDR3 in amino acids: CATSARTGGTGELFF. In nucleotides, the CDR3 is TGTGCCACCAGTGCTCGGACAGGGGGGACCGGGGAGCTGTTTTTT.

Ten or more counts support this clonotype. The V gene is TRBV7-2, the J gene TRBJ2-5, with D possibly TRBD1 on 5 matching bases. CDR1 is SGHTA and CDR2 is FQGNSA in the germline V gene. The V and J ends lost 5 bases and 2 bases respectively, with 9 bases between them. This CDR3 spans 13 amino acids. CDR3 DNA: TGTGCCAGCAGCCGACAGTATCAAGAGACCCAGTACTTC. This codes for CASSRQYQETQYF.

There are a few counts of this clonotype. The V and J genes are TRBV11-2 and TRBJ2-5; 10 bases line up with TRBD1. Germline V gene sequence: CDR1 SGHAT, CDR2 FQNNGV. J was trimmed by 2 bases and V by 6 bases; bases with no gene match: 6. The CDR3 covers 15 residues. CDR3 in DNA: TGTGCCAGCAGACCTGGACAGGGGGTACAAGAGACCCAGTACTTC. Residues: CASRPGQGVQETQYF.

The chain carries TRBV7-4 and TRBJ2-7, with D possibly matching TRBD2 (5 bases). The CDR3 loop spans 15 amino acids. Trimming took 5 bases from V and 5 from J, leaving 19 bases between them. Germline V CDR1 and CDR2: SGHVT, SQSDAQ. The CDR3 DNA follows: TGTGCCAGCAGCCCCCTCTCCGGGATAAGCCACGAGCAGTACTTC. Its protein is CASSPLSGISHEQYF.

The chain couples TRBV7-6 to TRBJ2-7, with TRBD2 matching over 7 bases. This CDR3 is 14 amino acids long. Looked up from germline, CDR1 is SGHVS and CDR2 is FNYEAQ. V lost 2 bases to trimming and J lost 6 bases; unmatched junction nucleotides: 7. The CDR3 region is CASSLLGREFEQYF. The CDR3 region has the DNA TGTGCCAGCAGCTTACTTGGGCGGGAGTTCGAGCAGTACTTC.

In nucleotides, the CDR3 is TGTGCCAGCACTCTCCGGGGGTTCCAGACCAATGAGCAGTTCTTC. Protein: CASTLRGFQTNEQFF. The rearrangement links TRBV6-6 to TRBJ2-1; the D gene is possibly TRBD2 (6 bases). The length of the CDR3 is 15 residues. V lost 7 bases and J 6 bases, leaving 19 bases between the germline ends. Germline loops: CDR1 MNHNY, CDR2 SVGAGI (reference sequence).

J is TRBJ2-1 and V is TRBV20-1; tentatively, D is TRBD2 (6 bases). Trimming pared 8 bases from V and 5 bases from J, leaving 19 bases between. The CDR3 is 14 amino acids. CDR1 and CDR2 (germline): DFQATT, SNEGSKA (reference sequence). CDR3 residues: CSPILGGANNEQFF. Written as DNA, the CDR3 is TGCAGTCCGATTTTGGGCGGGGCAAACAATGAGCAGTTCTTC.

V usage is TRBV29-1 and J usage is TRBJ1-1; 8 nucleotides align to TRBD1. Unmatched junction bases numbered 10, after V lost 2 bases and J lost 11 bases. The CDR3 loop spans 13 amino acids. The V gene's germline CDR1 is SQVTM and CDR2 ANQGSEA. The CDR3 region has the DNA TGCAGCGTTGAAAGTGGACAGGGCCGGGGGGCTTTCTTT. It yields the protein CSVESGQGRGAFF.